Below, one T cell receptor beta chain is given with its context. Its antigen is unknown. Nothing much larger sits one base from this clone, and base qualities are not available. This specimen comes from a study of T cell responses to AZD1222 COVID-19 vaccine (dated by TCRdb to the early 2020s). Study-level background: AZD1222 recipients whose second dose came at about 4 weeks and those whose second dose came at about 12 weeks were combined into one group, since spike-specific TCR depth and breadth did not differ between the two schedules. A total of 233 trial participants underwent TCR sequencing, of whom 207 received two doses of AZD1222 and about 25 received two doses of the MenACWY control vaccine. Trial participants were enrolled into age subgroups of 18-55, 56-69 and 70-plus years, which contained about 150, 28 and 57 TCR-sequenced participants, respectively.

On the study overall, not on this receptor specifically: Most participants were white British and females outnumbered males, and the authors suggested that clonal diversity may have been underestimated. The 56-69-year group was small, and its depth increase did not reach significance, likely because of low power. After two AZD1222 doses, both the breadth and the depth of spike-specific TCRs were significantly higher than at day 0 and than in MenACWY recipients. Conclusions about previously exposed vaccinees are limited, since just 5 to 7 AZD1222 recipients were seropositive for SARS-CoV-2 at baseline. The whole spike protein was spanned by vaccine-associated CD4 TCRs, and dominant responses were seen in regions 160-218 and 743-854. Nearly half of unique spike-specific TCRs reportedly recognized epitopes outside regions mutated in the B.1.351 and B.1.1.7 variants. Because no samples from the day 14 peak response were available, repertoires could be characterized only after the peak T cell response.

The CDR3 regions of human TCRbeta chains were analyzed by immunosequencing. In the source study's methods: TCRs in the repertoires were compared against a reference library of SARS-CoV-2-specific TCRs that had been generated with the MIRA antigen-specificity platform. Breadth meant the fraction of unique TCRs that were SARS-CoV-2-associated, whereas depth meant the fraction of total T cells that were SARS-CoV-2-associated. Each spike-specific TCR was assigned to its reactive spike region and to a CD4 or CD8 class using the MIRA data. Log10-transformed breadth and depth values were compared by one-way ANOVA with Sidak's multiple comparisons tests. The clones in this table, taken by TCRdb from immuneACCESS, are in-frame only. Not every clone is retained; where verified, under half of the shortfall comes from an unresolved V gene, and the cause of the rest is unknown. Clone size and V and J calls were adopted from that table, with D and trimming inferred from the DNA. The table for this sample lists around 100,000 clones; about 86% of them were counted only once. About 16% of the sample comes from the top ten.

There are 16 amino acids in the CDR3, from cysteine to phenylalanine inclusive. The CDR3 DNA has 48 bases and is translated from base 1. Based on the germline V gene, the CDR1 and CDR2 sequences are SGHVS and FQNEAQ. V drops 3 bases and J drops 4 bases, leaving 17 bases in between. What this sample's time point label stands for: baseline before first vaccination. Vaccinee samples came from UK trials COV001 and COV002, including a single-blind randomized controlled phase 2/3 trial of AZD1222 (ChAdOx1 nCoV-19) in healthy adults. For TCRbeta chain sequencing, PBMC samples from trial participants were taken at day 0 and at day 28 after the second dose.

The sequence is built from TRBV7-8 and TRBJ2-3; the D gene is perhaps TRBD2, on 7 matching bases. This TCR was recovered from an adult in good health. The sample was peripheral blood, taken on day 0 of AZD1222 vaccination. The CDR3 is CASSLGGGRLADTQYF. The nucleotides are TGTGCCAGCAGCTTGGGGGGGGGCCGTTTGGCAGATACGCAGTATTTT. The variable domain in full, with residues beyond the CDR3 obtained from the reference TRBV7-8 and TRBJ2-3 genes, is GAGVSQSPRYKVAKRGQDVALRCDPISGHVSLFWYQQALGQGPEFLTYFQNEAQLDKSGLPSDRFFAERPEGSVSTLKIQRTQQEDSAVYLCASSLGGGRLADTQYFGPGTRLTVL.